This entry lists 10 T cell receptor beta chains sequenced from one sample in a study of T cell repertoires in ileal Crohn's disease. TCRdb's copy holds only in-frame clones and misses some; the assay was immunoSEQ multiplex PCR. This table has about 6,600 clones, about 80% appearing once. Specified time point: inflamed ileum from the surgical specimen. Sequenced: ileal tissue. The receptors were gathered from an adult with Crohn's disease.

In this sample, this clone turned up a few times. The CDR3 DNA is TGTGCCAGCAGTGTAATGGGGGAGCAGTACTTC. Protein: CASSVMGEQYF. The gene calls are TRBV2 and TRBJ2-7; D unclear. Germline loops: CDR1 SNHLY, CDR2 FYNNEI. This CDR3 region has 11 residues. With 4 bases removed from V and 7 bases from J, the gap between germline ends came to 8 bases.

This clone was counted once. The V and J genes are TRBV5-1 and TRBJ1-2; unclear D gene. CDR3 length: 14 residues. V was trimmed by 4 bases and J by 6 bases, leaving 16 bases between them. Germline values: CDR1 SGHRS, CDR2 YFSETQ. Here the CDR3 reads CASSGGEGRNGYTF. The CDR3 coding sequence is TGCGCCAGCAGCGGTGGGGAAGGACGGAATGGCTACACCTTC.

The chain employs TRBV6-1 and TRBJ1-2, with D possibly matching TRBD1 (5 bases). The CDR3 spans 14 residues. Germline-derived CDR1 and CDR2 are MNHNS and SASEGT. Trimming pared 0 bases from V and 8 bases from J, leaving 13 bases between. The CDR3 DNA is TGTGCCAGCAGTGAAGCTTGGCAGGGAAAGGGCTACACCTTC. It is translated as CASSEAWQGKGYTF.

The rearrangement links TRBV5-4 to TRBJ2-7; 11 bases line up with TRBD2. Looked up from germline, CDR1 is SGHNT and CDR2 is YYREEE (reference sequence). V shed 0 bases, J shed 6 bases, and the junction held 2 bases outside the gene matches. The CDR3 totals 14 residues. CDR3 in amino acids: CASSLGGLAGEQYF. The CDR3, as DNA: TGTGCCAGCAGCTTGGGAGGACTAGCGGGCGAGCAGTACTTC.

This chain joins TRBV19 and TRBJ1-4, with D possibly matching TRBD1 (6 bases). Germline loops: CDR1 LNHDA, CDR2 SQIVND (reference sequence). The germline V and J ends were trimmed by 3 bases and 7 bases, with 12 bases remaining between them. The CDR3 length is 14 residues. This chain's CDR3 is CASSMQAGAEKLFF. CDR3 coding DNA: TGTGCCAGTAGTATGCAGGCAGGGGCTGAAAAACTGTTTTTT.

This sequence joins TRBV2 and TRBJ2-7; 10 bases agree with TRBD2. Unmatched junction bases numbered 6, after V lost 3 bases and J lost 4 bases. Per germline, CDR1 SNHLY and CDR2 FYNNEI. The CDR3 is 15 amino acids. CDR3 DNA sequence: TGTGCCAGCAGTGAGAGGAGCGGGGGGGCTTACGAGCAGTACTTC. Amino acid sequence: CASSERSGGAYEQYF.

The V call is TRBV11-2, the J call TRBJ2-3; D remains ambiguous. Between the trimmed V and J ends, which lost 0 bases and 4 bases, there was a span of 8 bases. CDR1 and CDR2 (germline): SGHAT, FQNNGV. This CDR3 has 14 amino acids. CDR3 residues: CASSLDRLPDTQYF. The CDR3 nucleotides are TGTGCCAGCAGCTTAGACCGGCTTCCAGATACGCAGTATTTT. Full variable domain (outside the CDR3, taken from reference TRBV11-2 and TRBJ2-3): EAGVAQSPRYKIIEKRQSVAFWCNPISGHATLYWYQQILGQGPKLLIQFQNNGVVDDSQLPKDRFSAERLKGVDSTLKIQPAKLEDSAVYLCASSLDRLPDTQYFGPGTRLTVL.

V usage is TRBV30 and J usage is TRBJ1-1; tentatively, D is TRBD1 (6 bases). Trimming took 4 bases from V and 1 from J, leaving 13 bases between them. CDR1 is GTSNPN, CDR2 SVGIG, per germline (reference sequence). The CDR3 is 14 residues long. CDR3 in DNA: TGTGCCTGGAATACGGGACACCAGAACACTGAAGCTTTCTTT. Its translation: CAWNTGHQNTEAFF.

The CDR3 coding sequence is TGTGCCAGCAGCTTGGGGTTGCGCACCTACGAGCAGTACTTC. Protein: CASSLGLRTYEQYF. This chain uses TRBV13 with TRBJ2-7; D is unresolved. The germline V gene has CDR1 PRHDT and CDR2 FYEKMQ (reference sequence). The CDR3 length is 14 residues. The germline V and J ends were trimmed by 3 bases and 2 bases, with 11 bases remaining between them.

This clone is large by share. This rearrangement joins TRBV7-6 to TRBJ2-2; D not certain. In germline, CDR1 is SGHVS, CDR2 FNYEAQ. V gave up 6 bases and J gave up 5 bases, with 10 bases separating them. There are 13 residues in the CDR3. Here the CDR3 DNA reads TGTGCCAGCAGTATAGTGGGGACCGGGGAGCTGTTTTTT. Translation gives CASSIVGTGELFF.